This T cell receptor (beta chain) emerged from a study of OX40 agonist ivuxolimab in advanced cancers. Looking at the study overall: Ivuxolimab was an agonistic, fully human IgG2 monoclonal antibody directed against OX40 (CD134), a costimulatory receptor. Intravenous ivuxolimab was administered to patients every 2 weeks at six dose levels: 0.01, 0.1, 0.3, 1.5, 3 and 10 mg/kg. Among the 50 to 55 dose-escalation patients, 19 had hepatocellular carcinoma, 15 or so melanoma, 9 renal cell carcinoma and 9 head and neck cancer. In the dose-escalation cohort, approximately 80% of patients were male, and the mean age was 60 years with a range of about 20 to 80. Patients were allowed to have had prior anti-PD-1, anti-PD-L1 or anti-CTLA-4 therapy, and approximately 40% of the dose-escalation patients had previously received checkpoint inhibitors. Partial responses occurred in three dose-escalation patients: two with cutaneous melanoma and one with hepatocellular carcinoma. The purpose of peripheral TCRbeta sequencing was to test whether ivuxolimab changed TCR sequence diversity and led to clonal T-cell expansion. The paper describes the monotherapy dose-escalation part (N = 52 patients) of the phase I trial of ivuxolimab.

The trial excluded patients who had a history of autoimmune disease or were on systemic immunosuppression. Peripheral blood for TCR sequencing was collected from all dose cohorts at baseline, on cycle 4 day 1, and on cycle 7 day 1. Samples came from an open-label, multicenter, first-in-human phase I dose-escalation trial of ivuxolimab. The trial enrolled adults with locally advanced or metastatic head and neck squamous cell, hepatocellular, melanoma or renal cell carcinoma. Before TCR sequencing, CD4+ T cells and CD8+ T cells from peripheral blood were sorted into separate populations. Paper-wide results and their limitations: Antigen specificity was not determined for the clonally expanded peripheral T cells. Partial responders in the 0.1-3.0 mg/kg groups had among the lowest normalized peripheral clonal expansion, especially among CD8+ T cells. On average, CD8+ T cells showed more expanded clones than CD4+ T cells after ivuxolimab. At doses of 0.1 to 3.0 mg/kg, clonal expansion of both CD4+ and CD8+ blood T cells was observed from baseline to week 6. Low levels of normalized T-cell clonal expansion were also seen in some nonresponding patients.

For sequencing of the TCRbeta CDR3 region, genomic DNA was extracted from the sorted cells. The immunoSEQ Assay was used for sequencing of TCRbeta CDR3 regions. Sourced from immuneACCESS, this table was stored by TCRdb with only in-frame sequences that have V and J called. A share of the clones is absent; for the studies checked, an unresolved V gene accounts for under half, and the remainder has no known explanation. This sample comprises around 83,000 clones, roughly 88% of them detected only once. The biggest ten clones account for roughly 4.5% of the sample. Germline trimming amounts to 2 bases on V and 4 bases on J, with 5 as the count of junction bases outside the gene matches. Based on the germline V gene, the CDR1 and CDR2 sequences are SGHRS and YFSETQ. The CDR3 sequence holds 15 residues, the cysteine and phenylalanine included. Kept here is only the CDR3 DNA, which spans 45 bases and is read in frame from base 1.

Remarks on this clone: Its antigen target is currently unknown. Base qualities are not provided; no much larger clone lies one nucleotide away.

This clonotype was sampled from an adult with an advanced solid tumor such as melanoma, head and neck, liver or kidney cancer. The rearrangement combines TRBV5-1 with TRBJ2-7; TRBD2 agrees with 11 junctional bases. The sequences come from CD4+ or CD8+ T cells sorted from blood, collected in a trial of the OX40 agonist ivuxolimab. The nucleotide sequence is TGCGCCAGCAGCTTTGGGACTAGCGGAAGTTACGAGCAGTACTTC. Translated, this is CASSFGTSGSYEQYF.